The rows below give T cell receptor beta chains drawn from one sample of a study of shared clonotypes between healthy human individuals. Assay used: immunoSEQ multiplex PCR; TCRdb lists only in-frame clones, some missing. This sample has a few million clones; over 90% occur once, and the top ten carry 0.35% to 0.5%. The sequencing sample was made of naive CD4+ T cells from PBMCs. These TCRs come from a man between 18 and 29 years old in good health. Some clones in this sample may be carry-over from other donors' samples. Both conserved end residues are part of each CDR3.

J gene	V gene	CDR3 protein
TRBJ1-3	TRBV11-3	CASSADSYSGNTIYF
TRBJ2-1	TRBV9	CASSVAGGLAGGGSYNEQFF
TRBJ1-2	TRBV19	CASSSTHGRGGSGYGYTF
TRBJ2-7	TRBV6-5	CASSYPGEEQYF
TRBJ2-7	TRBV27	CASSGQGFYEQYF
TRBJ2-4	TRBV6-7	CASSYSNARKAKNIQYF
TRBJ1-2	TRBV9	CASSAQANYGYTF
TRBJ1-3	TRBV29-1	CSAGPLTSSGNTIYF
TRBJ2-3	TRBV29-1	CSVGSGAGYTQYF
TRBJ2-5	TRBV2	CASSGGYRMETQYF
TRBJ2-1	TRBV9	CASSPRLAGDKNEQFF
TRBJ1-3	TRBV4-3	CASSSGAGNTIYF
TRBJ1-2	TRBV19	CASRDRVSFGGYTF
TRBJ1-4	TRBV10-3	CAISESRTGHEKLFF
TRBJ1-1	TRBV5-1	CASSSDPGGLTNTEAFF
TRBJ2-1	TRBV5-1	CASSGWGQGITYNEQFF
TRBJ1-4	TRBV2	CASSTQPGNEKLFF
TRBJ1-5	TRBV2	CASKENHNQPQHF
TRBJ1-2	TRBV6-1	CASSESGNYGYTF
TRBJ1-1	TRBV5-1	CASSGGGAMNTEAFF
TRBJ2-3	TRBV5-4	CASSLSSGNTDTQYF
TRBJ1-2	TRBV2	CASRAYGYTF
TRBJ2-4	TRBV7-2	CASSSKLGHRNIQYF
TRBJ1-1	TRBV7-9	CASSSEGNTEAFF
TRBJ2-2	TRBV2	CASRVYTGELFF
TRBJ1-1	TRBV29-1	CSVCPLANTEAFF
TRBJ2-7	TRBV28	CASSLGPWTGGDYEQYF
TRBJ2-2	TRBV5-6	CASSPRYRGHTGELFF
TRBJ2-3	TRBV2	CASSSTTGGSDTQYF
TRBJ2-3	TRBV4-1	CASSQVARASGRRDTQYF
TRBJ1-2	TRBV7-2	CASSALPRVPTYGYTF
TRBJ2-3	TRBV5-4	CASSLKLAGSTDTQYF
TRBJ1-2	TRBV29-1	CSVEVSGGYTF
TRBJ2-1	TRBV14	CASSQDSLSSGRPRNEQFF
TRBJ2-7	TRBV15	CATSREPAYEQYF
TRBJ1-1	TRBV5-1	CASSPRWGAARNTEAFF
TRBJ2-7	TRBV5-4	CASSFMLAGEQYF
TRBJ2-1	TRBV29-1	CSVAHNEQFF
TRBJ1-5	TRBV19	CASSIYGGVDQPQHF
TRBJ2-1	TRBV7-9	CASRFNINEQFF
TRBJ1-1	TRBV20-1	CSAKGQKAFF
TRBJ1-5	TRBV18	CASSMDRFMQPQHF
TRBJ1-5	TRBV4-3	CASSQTIRQPYSNQPQHF
TRBJ2-2	TRBV5-4	CASSQGQGHTGELFF
TRBJ2-5	TRBV20-1	CSAFGQGQYF
TRBJ2-3	TRBV7-9	CASTRGGLTTDTQYF
TRBJ1-2	TRBV5-8	CASNRDRGRGYTF
TRBJ1-3	TRBV5-1	CASSRQGGSGNTIYF
TRBJ2-1	TRBV9	CASSPTGGTKSYNEQFF
TRBJ1-2	TRBV9	CASRRGQGGYTF
TRBJ2-1	TRBV5-1	CASSRDNEQFF
TRBJ2-5	TRBV5-1	CASSQRSQETQYF
TRBJ2-1	TRBV5-1	CASSPHAGGASYNEQFF
TRBJ1-5	TRBV2	CASSDFRASNQPQHF
TRBJ2-3	TRBV2	CASSGEGTDTQYF
TRBJ1-2	TRBV27	CASRGLGQDYGYTF
TRBJ2-2	TRBV9	CASSVREGAFSGELFF
TRBJ2-2	TRBV6-4	CASSLEQGDTGELFF
TRBJ1-1	TRBV7-9	CASSSDRGRTEAFF